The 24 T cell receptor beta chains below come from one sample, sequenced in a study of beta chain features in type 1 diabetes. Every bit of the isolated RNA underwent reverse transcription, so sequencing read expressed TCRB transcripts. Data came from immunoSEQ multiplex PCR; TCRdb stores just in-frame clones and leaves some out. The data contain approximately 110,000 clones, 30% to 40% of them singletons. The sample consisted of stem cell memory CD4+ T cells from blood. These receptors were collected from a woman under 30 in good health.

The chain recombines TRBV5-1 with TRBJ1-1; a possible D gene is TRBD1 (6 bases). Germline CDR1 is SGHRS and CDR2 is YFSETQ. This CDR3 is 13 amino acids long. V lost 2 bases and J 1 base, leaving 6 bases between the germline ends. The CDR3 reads CASSLGGNTEAFF. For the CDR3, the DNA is TGCGCCAGCAGCTTAGGGGGGAACACTGAAGCTTTCTTT. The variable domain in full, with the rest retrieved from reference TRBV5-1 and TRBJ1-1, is KAGVTQTPRYLIKTRGQQVTLSCSPISGHRSVSWYQQTPGQGLQFLFEYFSETQRNKGNFPGRFSGRQFSNSRSEMNVSTLELGDSALYLCASSLGGNTEAFFGQGTRLTVV.

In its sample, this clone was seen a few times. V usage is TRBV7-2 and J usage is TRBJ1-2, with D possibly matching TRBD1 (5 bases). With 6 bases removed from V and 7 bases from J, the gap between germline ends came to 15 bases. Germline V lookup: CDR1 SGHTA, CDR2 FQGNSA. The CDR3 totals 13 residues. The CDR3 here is CASRTFAGLGYTF. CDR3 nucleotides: TGTGCCAGCAGAACCTTTGCAGGGCTTGGCTACACCTTC.

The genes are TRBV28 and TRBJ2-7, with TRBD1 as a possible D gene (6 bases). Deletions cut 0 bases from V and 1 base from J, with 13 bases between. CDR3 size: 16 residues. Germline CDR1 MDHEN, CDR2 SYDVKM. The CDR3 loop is CASSLWQGQSSYEQYF. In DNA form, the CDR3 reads TGTGCCAGCAGTTTATGGCAGGGGCAATCATCCTACGAGCAGTACTTC.

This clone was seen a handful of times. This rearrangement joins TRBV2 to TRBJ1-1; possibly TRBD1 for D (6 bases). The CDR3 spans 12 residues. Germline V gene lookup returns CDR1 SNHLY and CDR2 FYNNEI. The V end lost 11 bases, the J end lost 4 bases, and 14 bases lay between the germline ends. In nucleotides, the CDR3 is TGTGCCGGTACCAGGGGTACCACTGAAGCTTTCTTT. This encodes CAGTRGTTEAFF.

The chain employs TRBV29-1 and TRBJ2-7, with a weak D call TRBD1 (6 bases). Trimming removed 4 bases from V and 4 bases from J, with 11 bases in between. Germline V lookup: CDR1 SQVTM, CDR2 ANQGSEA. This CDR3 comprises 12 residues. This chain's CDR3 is CSVGQDLYEQYF. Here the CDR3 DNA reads TGCAGCGTTGGACAGGATCTTTACGAGCAGTACTTC.

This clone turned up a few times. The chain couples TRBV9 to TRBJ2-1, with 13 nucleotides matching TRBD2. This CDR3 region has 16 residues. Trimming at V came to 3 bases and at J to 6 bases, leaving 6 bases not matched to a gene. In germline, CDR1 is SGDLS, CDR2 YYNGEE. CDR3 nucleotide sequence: TGTGCCAGCAGCGCTCAAACTAGCGGGAGGGCCAATGAGCAGTTCTTC. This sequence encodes CASSAQTSGRANEQFF.

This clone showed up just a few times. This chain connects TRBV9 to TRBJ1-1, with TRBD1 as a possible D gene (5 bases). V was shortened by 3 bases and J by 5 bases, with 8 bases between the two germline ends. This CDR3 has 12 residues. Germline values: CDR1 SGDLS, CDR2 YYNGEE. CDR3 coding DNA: TGTGCCAGCAGCGCGCAGGGAACTGAAGCTTTCTTT. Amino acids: CASSAQGTEAFF.

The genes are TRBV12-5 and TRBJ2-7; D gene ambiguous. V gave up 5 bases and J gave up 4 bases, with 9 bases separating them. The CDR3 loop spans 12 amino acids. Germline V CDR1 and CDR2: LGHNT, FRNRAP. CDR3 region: CASGTTLYEQYF. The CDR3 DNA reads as TGTGCTAGTGGTACTACCCTATACGAGCAGTACTTC.

CDR3 DNA: TGTGCCAGCAGCTCCTCCGGGACAGGGGTAGGAGATACGCAGTATTTT. This codes for CASSSSGTGVGDTQYF. The genes are TRBV5-4 and TRBJ2-3, with 10 bases fitting TRBD1. Germline loops: CDR1 SGHNT, CDR2 YYREEE (reference sequence). The CDR3 is 16 residues long. Trimming took 3 bases from V and 5 from J; bases not matched to a gene: 9.

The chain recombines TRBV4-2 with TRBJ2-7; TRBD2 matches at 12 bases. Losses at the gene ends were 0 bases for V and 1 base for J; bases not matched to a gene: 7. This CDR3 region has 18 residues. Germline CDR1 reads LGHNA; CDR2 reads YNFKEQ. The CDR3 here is CASSQDWRLAGGSYEQYF. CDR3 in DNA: TGTGCCAGCAGCCAAGATTGGCGGCTAGCGGGAGGGTCCTACGAGCAGTACTTC.

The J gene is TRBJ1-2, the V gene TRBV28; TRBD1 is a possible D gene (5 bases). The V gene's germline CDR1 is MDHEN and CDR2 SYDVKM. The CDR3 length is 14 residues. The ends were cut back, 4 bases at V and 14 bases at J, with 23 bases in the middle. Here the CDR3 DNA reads TGTGCCAGCAGTTCCCTCGGGACCGGGGGGAAGGGGACCTTC. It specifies CASSSLGTGGKGTF.

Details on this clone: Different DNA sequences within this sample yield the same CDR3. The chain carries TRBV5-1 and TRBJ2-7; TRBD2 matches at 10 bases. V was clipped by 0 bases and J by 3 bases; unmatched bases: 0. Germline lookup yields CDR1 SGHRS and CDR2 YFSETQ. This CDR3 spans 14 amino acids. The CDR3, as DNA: TGCGCCAGCAGCTTGGGGACTAGCGGCTACGAGCAGTACTTC. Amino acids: CASSLGTSGYEQYF.

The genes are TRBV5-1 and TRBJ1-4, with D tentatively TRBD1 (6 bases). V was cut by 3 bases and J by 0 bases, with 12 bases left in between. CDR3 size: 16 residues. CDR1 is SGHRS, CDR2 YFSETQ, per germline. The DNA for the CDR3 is TGCGCCAGCAGCTATGGGGGGGCCGCAACTAATGAAAAACTGTTTTTT. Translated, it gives CASSYGGAATNEKLFF.

The CDR3 region is CASRAGGLHEQFF. In nucleotides, the CDR3 is TGTGCCAGCAGGGCGGGAGGCCTTCATGAGCAGTTCTTC. The V and J genes are TRBV28 and TRBJ2-1; 8 nucleotides align to TRBD2. Germline CDR1 and CDR2: MDHEN and SYDVKM. This CDR3 has 13 residues. V gave up 6 bases and J gave up 8 bases; unmatched junction bases: 6.

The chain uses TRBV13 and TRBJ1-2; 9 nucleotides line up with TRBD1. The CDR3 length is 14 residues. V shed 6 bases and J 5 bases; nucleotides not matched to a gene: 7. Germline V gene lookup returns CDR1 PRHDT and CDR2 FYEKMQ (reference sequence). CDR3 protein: CASSSGQGLYGYTF. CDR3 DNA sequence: TGTGCCAGCAGTAGCGGACAGGGGTTATATGGCTACACCTTC.

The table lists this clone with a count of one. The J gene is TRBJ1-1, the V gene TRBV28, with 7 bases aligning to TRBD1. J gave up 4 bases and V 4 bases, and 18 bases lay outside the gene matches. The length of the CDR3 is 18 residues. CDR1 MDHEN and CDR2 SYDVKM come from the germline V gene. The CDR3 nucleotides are TGTGCCAGCAGTTCGAGTCGTAGGACAGGAGGGTTAGGCACTGAAGCTTTCTTT. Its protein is CASSSSRRTGGLGTEAFF.

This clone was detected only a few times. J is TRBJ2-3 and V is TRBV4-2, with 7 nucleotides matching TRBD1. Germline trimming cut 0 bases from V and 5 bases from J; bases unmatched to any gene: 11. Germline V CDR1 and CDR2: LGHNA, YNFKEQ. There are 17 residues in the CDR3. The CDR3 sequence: CASSQEVKGAWIDTQYF. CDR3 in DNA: TGTGCCAGCAGCCAAGAAGTAAAGGGGGCCTGGATAGATACGCAGTATTTT.

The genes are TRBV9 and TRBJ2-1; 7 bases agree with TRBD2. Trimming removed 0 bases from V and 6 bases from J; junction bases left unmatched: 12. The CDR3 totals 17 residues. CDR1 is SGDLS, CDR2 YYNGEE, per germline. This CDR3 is CASSVDDRRASGNEQFF. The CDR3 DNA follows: TGTGCCAGCAGCGTAGATGATCGCCGGGCTAGCGGCAATGAGCAGTTCTTC.

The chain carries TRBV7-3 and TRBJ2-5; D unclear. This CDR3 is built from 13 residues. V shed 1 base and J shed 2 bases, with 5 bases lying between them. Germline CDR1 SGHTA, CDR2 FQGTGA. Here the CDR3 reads CASSLKRQETQYF. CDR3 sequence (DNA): TGTGCCAGCAGCTTAAAACGGCAAGAGACCCAGTACTTC.

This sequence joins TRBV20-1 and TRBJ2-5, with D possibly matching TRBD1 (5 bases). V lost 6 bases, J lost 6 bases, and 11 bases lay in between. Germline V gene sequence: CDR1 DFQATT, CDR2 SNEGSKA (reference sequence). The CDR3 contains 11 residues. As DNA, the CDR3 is TGCAGTGCCCTCAGGGAAAAGACCCAGTACTTC. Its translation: CSALREKTQYF.

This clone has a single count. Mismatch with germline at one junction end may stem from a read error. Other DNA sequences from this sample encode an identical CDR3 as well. CDR3 bases: TGCGCCAGCAGCACCCGGGACAATTACAATGAACAGTTCTTC. It specifies CASSTRDNYNEQFF. The chain joins TRBV4-1 to TRBJ2-1; tentative D call: TRBD1 (6 bases). Looked up from germline, CDR1 is MGHRA and CDR2 is YSYEKL. The CDR3 is 14 amino acids.

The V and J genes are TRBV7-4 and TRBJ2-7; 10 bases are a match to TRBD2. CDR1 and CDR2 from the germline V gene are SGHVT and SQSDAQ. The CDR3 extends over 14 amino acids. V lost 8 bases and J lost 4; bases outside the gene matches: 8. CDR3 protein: CASPGSGRVYEQYF. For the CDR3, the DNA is TGTGCCAGCCCGGGGAGCGGGAGGGTATACGAGCAGTACTTC. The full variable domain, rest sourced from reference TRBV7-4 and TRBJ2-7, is GAGVSQSPRYKVAKRGRDVALRCDSISGHVTLYWYRQTLGQGSEVLTYSQSDAQRDKSGRPSGRFSAERPERSVSTLKIQRTEQGDSAVYLCASPGSGRVYEQYFGPGTRLTVT.

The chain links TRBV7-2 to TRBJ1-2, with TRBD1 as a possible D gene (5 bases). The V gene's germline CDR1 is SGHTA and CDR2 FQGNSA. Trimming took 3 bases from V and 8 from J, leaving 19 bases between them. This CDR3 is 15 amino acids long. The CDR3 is CASSLLGGSQGGYTF. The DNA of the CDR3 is TGTGCCAGCAGCTTGCTGGGCGGCTCTCAGGGAGGCTACACCTTC.

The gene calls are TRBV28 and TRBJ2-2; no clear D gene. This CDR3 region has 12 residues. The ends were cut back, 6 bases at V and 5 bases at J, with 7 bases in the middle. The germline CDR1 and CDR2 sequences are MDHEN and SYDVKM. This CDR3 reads CASSKETGELFF. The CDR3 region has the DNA TGTGCCAGCAGCAAGGAGACCGGGGAGCTGTTTTTT.